One sample yielded the 2 T cell receptor beta chains listed below, sequenced in a study of CXCR3-negative and CXCR3-positive naive CD8 T cells. The TRB cDNA libraries were prepared by 5' RACE with UMI labels. Using the 5' RACE reads, TCRdb records one entry per CDR3 protein without DNA. The listing records around 84,000 distinct CDR3 sequences. Their target antigens are unknown. The study, taken as a whole, reports: The TRB CDR3s that CXCR3-positive naive cells carried were more hydrophobic than those of CXCR3-negative naive cells.

The sample was naive CXCR3+ CD8+ T cells from blood. Specified subset: CD45RO-CCR7+CD27+CD95- naive CD8+ T cells expressing CXCR3 (TNR3+). The receptors shown here come from a human donor in good health. Some clones in this sample may be carry-over from other donors' samples.

The J gene is TRBJ2-7, the V gene TRBV7-9; TCRdb calls TRBD2, which cannot be checked without DNA. CDR1 is SEHNR, CDR2 FQNEAQ, per germline (reference sequence). The CDR3 length is 15 residues. CDR3 sequence: CASSLEERVYYEQYF. Full variable domain (missing parts from reference TRBV7-9 and TRBJ2-7): DTGVSQNPRHKITKRGQNVTFRCDPISEHNRLYWYRQTLGQGPEFLTYFQNEAQLEKSRLLSDRFSAERPKGSFSTLEIQRTEQGDSAMYLCASSLEERVYYEQYFGPGTRLTVT.

The chain joins TRBV20-1 to TRBJ1-2. Germline V gene lookup returns CDR1 DFQATT and CDR2 SNEGSKA (reference sequence). The CDR3 consists of 15 residues. The CDR3 sequence is CSARDWRASPYGYTF.